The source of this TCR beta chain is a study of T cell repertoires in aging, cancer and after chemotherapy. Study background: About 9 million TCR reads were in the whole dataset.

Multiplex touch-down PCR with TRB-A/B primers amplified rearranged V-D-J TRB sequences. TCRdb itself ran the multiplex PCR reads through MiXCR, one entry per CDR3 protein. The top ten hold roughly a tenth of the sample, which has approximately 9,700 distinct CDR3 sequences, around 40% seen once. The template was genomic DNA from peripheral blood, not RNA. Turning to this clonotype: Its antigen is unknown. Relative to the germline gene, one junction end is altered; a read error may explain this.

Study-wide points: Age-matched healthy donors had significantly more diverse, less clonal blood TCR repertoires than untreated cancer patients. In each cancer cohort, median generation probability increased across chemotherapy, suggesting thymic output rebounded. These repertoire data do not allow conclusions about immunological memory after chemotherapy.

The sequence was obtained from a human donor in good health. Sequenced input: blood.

The CDR3 DNA reads TGCGCCAGCAGCCAACATCACATCCTCCGGGACAGGGAATCGGCTAACTATGGCTACACCTTC. It encodes CASSQHHILRDRESANYGYTF. The chain recombines TRBV4-2 with TRBJ1-2, with 9 bases that match TRBD1. The CDR3 sequence is 21 residues long. CDR1 is LGHNA and CDR2 is YNFKEQ in the germline V gene.